This T cell receptor beta chain came from a study of cytomegalovirus exposure and HLA in healthy donors. Study-wide results and limits: By HLA locus, TCR association rates varied in a later analysis, with DRB1 showing the most and HLA-C the fewest. Associated with HLA alleles at 0.05 false discovery rate in a later analysis were 15,000 to 20,000 TCR beta sequences. Accurate predictions that matched the HLA-A and HLA-B alleles of most subjects were reportedly made from TCR beta sequences.

The primer mix had 60 Vbeta and 13 Jbeta primers. Here immunoSEQ multiplex PCR was the method, and the copy in TCRdb shows in-frame clones only, minus some. The table shows about 190,000 clones, with over 80% occurring only once. This clone has only one observation. Its target is unknown. This sequence was found in a man aged 45-60 years in good health and CMV-seronegative. The sample consisted of PBMCs.

The CDR3 sequence: CASSQETDSGNTIYF. In DNA, the CDR3 is TGCGCCAGCAGCCAAGAGACAGACTCTGGAAACACCATATATTTT. The rearrangement links TRBV4-3 to TRBJ1-3; D perhaps matches TRBD1 (5 bases). CDR3 length: 15 amino acids. The germline V gene has CDR1 LGHNA and CDR2 YSLEER. Trimming stripped 0 bases from V and 0 bases from J, with 6 bases between.